This paragraph reports one T cell receptor beta chain. Its antigen remains unknown. cDNA libraries for TCR beta contained unique molecular identifiers. One entry per CDR3 protein results from TCRdb running MiXCR on the PCR reads. The sample shows hundreds of thousands of distinct CDR3 sequences, 30% of them seen only once. Trimming at V came to 6 bases and at J to 0 bases, leaving 11 bases not matched to a gene. Germline V CDR1 and CDR2: PRHDT, FYEKMQ (reference sequence). CDR3 length equals 17 residues. The data derive from a study of post-analysis software for immune sequencing data. Study details: The disease courses covered relapsing-remitting, secondary progressive and progressive-relapsing multiple sclerosis.

Study-wide findings and caveats: Among 5 or 6 TRBV segments more frequent in patients than controls were TRBV5-6, TRBV5-1 and TRBV20-1.

The TCR originated in a girl between 10 and 17 years old with multiple sclerosis. The sample taken for sequencing was blood. The genes are TRBV13 and TRBJ2-4, with TRBD1 identical over 7 bases. The DNA for the CDR3 is TGTGCCAGCAGGAAGGGACAGCACGATCGAGCCAAAAACATTCAGTACTTC. Encoded protein: CASRKGQHDRAKNIQYF.